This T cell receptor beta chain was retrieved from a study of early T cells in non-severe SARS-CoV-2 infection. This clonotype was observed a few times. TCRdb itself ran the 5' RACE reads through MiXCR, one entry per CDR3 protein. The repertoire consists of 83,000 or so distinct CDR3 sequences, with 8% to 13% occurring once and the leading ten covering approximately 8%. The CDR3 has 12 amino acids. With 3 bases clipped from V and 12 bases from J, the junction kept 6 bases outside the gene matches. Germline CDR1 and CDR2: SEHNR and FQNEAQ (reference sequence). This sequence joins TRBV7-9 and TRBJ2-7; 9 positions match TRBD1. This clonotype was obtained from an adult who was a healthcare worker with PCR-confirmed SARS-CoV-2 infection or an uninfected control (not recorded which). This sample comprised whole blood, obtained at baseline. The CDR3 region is CASSFDRDRVYF. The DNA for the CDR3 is TGTGCCAGCAGCTTTGATCGGGACAGGGTGTACTTC.